The 31 T cell receptor beta chains presented below share a single source sample, sequenced in a study of blood T cell repertoires in COVID-19. Using immunoSEQ multiplex PCR, the repertoire was profiled, and TCRdb retains in-frame clones only, with some absent. The top ten hold approximately 15% of the sample, which has roughly 65,000 clones, 60% to 85% seen once. The sequencing input was peripheral blood. The receptor set was obtained from a man aged 55 to 70 with acute or convalescent COVID-19.

This clone came up a few times. The chain has TRBV5-1 and TRBJ1-6, with D unresolved. The germline gives CDR1 SGHRS, CDR2 YFSETQ. CDR3 length equals 15 residues. The V end was cut by 4 bases, the J end by 4 bases, with 12 bases between. CDR3 sequence (DNA): TGCGCCAGCAGCCTTGAACCTAATTATAATTCACCCCTCCACTTT. This codes for CASSLEPNYNSPLHF.

V and J are TRBV5-8 and TRBJ2-6, with D possibly matching TRBD1 (6 bases). V was clipped by 4 bases and J by 2 bases, with 19 bases between them. The CDR3 contains 18 residues. CDR1 is SGHTS, CDR2 YDEGEE, per germline. The CDR3 DNA reads TGTGCCAGCAGCCGGGCCCATACAGGGATCACTGGGGCCAACGTCCTGACTTTC. Its protein is CASSRAHTGITGANVLTF.

The chain has TRBV6-5 and TRBJ1-2, with a weak D call TRBD1 (6 bases). The CDR3 consists of 16 residues. Germline V gene sequence: CDR1 MNHEY, CDR2 SVGAGI. V gave up 0 bases and J gave up 2 bases, with 13 bases separating them. CDR3 in amino acids: CASSYSSQGPNYGYTF. The DNA of the CDR3 is TGTGCCAGCAGTTACTCGTCACAGGGCCCGAACTATGGCTACACCTTC.

This chain connects TRBV27 to TRBJ2-7; D might be TRBD1 (6 bases). The germline V gene has CDR1 MNHEY and CDR2 SMNVEV (reference sequence). The CDR3 extends over 15 amino acids. V was cut by 6 bases and J by 0 bases, with 15 bases left in between. The CDR3 loop reads CASSRVTGTSYEQYF. Here the CDR3 DNA reads TGTGCCAGCAGCCGAGTTACAGGGACCTCCTACGAGCAGTACTTC.

This sequence joins TRBV5-1 and TRBJ2-5; 11 bases agree with TRBD1. The CDR3 spans 19 residues. The ends lost 0 bases at V and 2 bases at J; junction bases unmatched: 12. The germline V gene encodes CDR1 SGHRS and CDR2 YFSETQ. This chain's CDR3 is CASSLAPRGQGAYQETQYF. The CDR3 DNA reads TGCGCCAGCAGCTTGGCCCCGCGTGGACAGGGGGCATATCAAGAGACCCAGTACTTC.

The V call is TRBV7-8, the J call TRBJ2-3; TRBD2 matches at 9 bases. This CDR3 is 17 amino acids long. CDR1 and CDR2 from the germline V gene are SGHVS and FQNEAQ. Trimming cost V 5 bases and J 0 bases; bases outside gene matches: 9. The CDR3 is CASSLRGTSSSTDTQYF. In nucleotides, the CDR3 is TGTGCCAGCAGCCTCCGAGGGACTAGCAGTAGCACAGATACGCAGTATTTT.

V usage is TRBV6-2 or TRBV6-3 and J usage is TRBJ2-3; D might be TRBD1 (6 bases). V gave up 3 bases and J gave up 0 bases, with 16 bases separating them. The CDR3 totals 17 residues. Per the germline V gene, CDR1 is MNHEY and CDR2 is SVGEGT. The CDR3, as DNA: TGTGCCAGCAGTTATGTCCAGGGGAGAGTTAGCACAGATACGCAGTATTTT. Translating gives CASSYVQGRVSTDTQYF.

The chain is built from TRBV7-6 and TRBJ2-7; tentative D call: TRBD1 (5 bases). This CDR3 has 15 residues. The V gene's germline CDR1 is SGHVS and CDR2 FNYEAQ. V shed 5 bases and J shed 0 bases, with 14 bases lying between them. The CDR3 is CASSRTDSHSYEQYF. As DNA, the CDR3 is TGTGCCAGCAGCCGTACTGACAGCCACTCCTACGAGCAGTACTTC. The full variable domain, with the rest looked up from reference TRBV7-6 and TRBJ2-7, is GAGVSQSPRYKVTKRGQDVALRCDPISGHVSLYWYRQALGQGPEFLTYFNYEAQQDKSGLPNDRFSAERPEGSISTLTIQRTEQRDSAMYRCASSRTDSHSYEQYFGPGTRLTVT.

This clone was counted a few times. The chain uses TRBV19 and TRBJ1-2, with 9 bases that match TRBD1. From germline, CDR1 is LNHDA and CDR2 SQIVND (reference sequence). This CDR3 is built from 14 residues. The V gene end was trimmed by 4 bases and the J gene end by 7 bases; junction bases not matched to a gene: 7. The CDR3 nucleotides are TGTGCCAGTAGTACCCAAACAGGGGGCGGTGGCTACACCTTC. Translating gives CASSTQTGGGGYTF.

V is TRBV19 and J is TRBJ2-1; 11 bases line up with TRBD2. The CDR3 totals 16 residues. V lost 5 bases to trimming and J lost 4 bases; unmatched junction nucleotides: 7. Germline V gene sequence: CDR1 LNHDA, CDR2 SQIVND (reference sequence). This CDR3 reads CASSPRLAGGYNEQFF. DNA of the CDR3: TGTGCCAGTAGTCCCCGGCTAGCGGGGGGTTACAATGAGCAGTTCTTC.

This chain joins TRBV5-1 and TRBJ1-5; TRBD1 is a possible D gene (5 bases). The CDR3 spans 14 residues. Trimming shortened V by 0 bases and J by 4 bases, and 8 bases separated the two germline ends. Germline V gene sequence: CDR1 SGHRS, CDR2 YFSETQ. CDR3 coding DNA: TGCGCCAGCAGCTTGGGGGACTTAAATCAGCCCCAGCATTTT. It translates to CASSLGDLNQPQHF.

The chain combines TRBV9 with TRBJ1-1, with D unresolved. V was cut by 4 bases and J by 0 bases, with 10 bases left in between. The CDR3 consists of 14 residues. Germline lookup yields CDR1 SGDLS and CDR2 YYNGEE. CDR3 in DNA: TGTGCCAGCAGCCCCCACACCATGAACACTGAAGCTTTCTTT. Protein sequence: CASSPHTMNTEAFF.

J is TRBJ2-7 and V is TRBV5-1, with D maybe TRBD1 (5 bases). The CDR3 spans 13 residues. V lost 0 bases and J 5 bases, leaving 9 bases between the germline ends. Germline V CDR1 and CDR2: SGHRS, YFSETQ. The CDR3 DNA reads TGCGCCAGCAGCTTGGGGGCAGGGAACGAGCAGTACTTC. Translating gives CASSLGAGNEQYF.

The chain carries TRBV20-1 and TRBJ2-7, with D possibly matching TRBD2 (5 bases). Germline values: CDR1 DFQATT, CDR2 SNEGSKA (reference sequence). The CDR3 extends over 13 amino acids. V was clipped by 3 bases and J by 7 bases, with 16 bases between them. The CDR3 nucleotides are TGCAGTGCTAGTGGTCTTTTGACGGGGGAGCAGTACTTC. This encodes CSASGLLTGEQYF.

The gene calls are TRBV6-5 and TRBJ1-3; D perhaps matches TRBD1 (6 bases). The length of the CDR3 is 14 residues. The germline CDR1 and CDR2 sequences are MNHEY and SVGAGI. Between the trimmed V and J ends, which lost 6 bases and 0 bases, there was a span of 9 bases. DNA for the CDR3: TGTGCCAGCAGGGACAGTCACTCTGGAAACACCATATATTTT. Protein sequence: CASRDSHSGNTIYF.

The sample holds one count of this clone. Relative to the germline gene, one junction end is altered; a read error may explain this. The CDR3 is CAWGVRDPQNIQYF. The CDR3 DNA sequence: TGTGCCTGGGGTGTCCGGGATCCCCAAAACATTCAGTACTTC. The chain links TRBV30 to TRBJ2-4; D possibly corresponds to TRBD2 (5 bases). Germline CDR1 reads GTSNPN; CDR2 reads SVGIG (reference sequence). The CDR3 spans 14 residues.

The chain joins TRBV6-5 to TRBJ1-1, with 9 bases aligning to TRBD1. The V segment lost 2 bases and the J segment 10 bases; nucleotides outside the gene matches: 11. CDR3 length: 15 residues. Germline CDR1 is MNHEY and CDR2 is SVGAGI. This CDR3 is CASSYGTNRDRAAFF. Written as DNA, the CDR3 is TGTGCCAGCAGTTACGGAACGAACCGGGACAGGGCAGCTTTCTTT.

A note on this clone: Germline is not matched at one junction end, which may reflect a read error. The V call is TRBV7-2, the J call TRBJ1-5, with TRBD1 identical over 8 bases. The germline V gene has CDR1 SGHTA and CDR2 FQGNSA. The CDR3 is 15 residues long. The CDR3 nucleotides read TGTGCCAGCAGCCTAGCGAAGACAGGGGAAGTGCCCCAGCATTTT. Encoded protein: CASSLAKTGEVPQHF.

The chain carries TRBV3-1 (or the pseudogene TRBV3-2) and TRBJ2-1, with 7 positions matching TRBD1. Germline V gives CDR1 LGHDT, CDR2 YNNKEL (reference sequence). This CDR3 spans 15 amino acids. Germline trimming cut 5 bases from V and 4 bases from J; bases unmatched to any gene: 8. The CDR3 nucleotides read TGTGCCAGCAGCTCCGGGACAGCTCTTTACAATGAGCAGTTCTTC. Its protein product is CASSSGTALYNEQFF.

This chain connects TRBV18 to TRBJ2-2, with 10 bases that match TRBD2. This CDR3 has 17 amino acids. Germline V gene sequence: CDR1 KGHSH, CDR2 LQKENI. The V gene end was trimmed by 3 bases and the J gene end by 0 bases; junction bases not matched to a gene: 4. The DNA for the CDR3 is TGTGCCAGCTCACCCGAGCTAGCGGGGGCGAACACCGGGGAGCTGTTTTTT. It encodes CASSPELAGANTGELFF.

This chain links TRBV27 with TRBJ1-2, with 7 bases matching TRBD1. Losses at the gene ends were 2 bases for V and 5 bases for J; bases not matched to a gene: 11. The CDR3 consists of 16 residues. The germline gives CDR1 MNHEY, CDR2 SMNVEV (reference sequence). CDR3 sequence: CASSLIPRTGNYGYTF. DNA for the CDR3: TGTGCCAGCAGTTTAATCCCCCGGACAGGCAATTATGGCTACACCTTC.

The V and J genes are TRBV18 and TRBJ1-5; a weak D match, TRBD1 (6 bases). Between the trimmed V and J ends, which lost 3 bases and 1 base, there was a span of 22 bases. The CDR3 consists of 19 residues. Germline values: CDR1 KGHSH, CDR2 LQKENI. CDR3 bases: TGTGCCAGCTCACCCAGAAGTATAGACAGGAGTCGCAGCAATCAGCCCCAGCATTTT. Residues: CASSPRSIDRSRSNQPQHF.

In its sample, this clone was seen a few times. The chain employs TRBV2 and TRBJ1-4; no definite D call. The CDR3 is 13 amino acids. Trimming shortened V by 7 bases and J by 7 bases, and 13 bases separated the two germline ends. Germline CDR1 is SNHLY and CDR2 is FYNNEI. The CDR3 bases are TGTGCCAGCATGCGGGGAGGGCGTGAAAAACTGTTTTTT. This codes for CASMRGGREKLFF.

The chain combines TRBV5-1 with TRBJ1-1; no definite D call. Germline loops: CDR1 SGHRS, CDR2 YFSETQ. This CDR3 is 14 amino acids long. Trimming removed 4 bases at V and 3 bases at J, with 13 bases between. The CDR3 region has the DNA TGCGCCAGCAGCACGGCTGACCGGGACACTGAAGCTTTCTTT. Translation: CASSTADRDTEAFF.

The chain couples TRBV11-3 to TRBJ2-1; 9 bases align to TRBD1. The CDR3 spans 14 residues. Trimming at V came to 5 bases and at J to 6 bases, leaving 5 bases not matched to a gene. CDR1 SGHNT and CDR2 YENEEA come from the germline V gene. The CDR3 here is CASSHRGLGNEQFF. Written as DNA, the CDR3 is TGTGCCAGCAGCCACAGGGGGCTCGGCAATGAGCAGTTCTTC.

The rearrangement uses TRBV27 and TRBJ1-5; TRBD1 might be the D (5 bases). The CDR3 runs to 15 residues. The V end was cut by 6 bases, the J end by 0 bases, with 12 bases between. CDR1 and CDR2 (germline): MNHEY, SMNVEV (reference sequence). The CDR3: CASRDRQYSNQPQHF. The CDR3 DNA follows: TGTGCCAGCAGAGATCGACAGTATAGCAATCAGCCCCAGCATTTT.

Regarding this clone: Distinct nucleotide sequences in the sample also encode this CDR3. The V and J genes are TRBV5-1 and TRBJ1-2, with D possibly matching TRBD1 (6 bases). The V end lost 4 bases, the J end lost 4 bases, and 11 bases lay between the germline ends. Germline CDR1 is SGHRS and CDR2 is YFSETQ. There are 13 residues in the CDR3. Here the CDR3 DNA reads TGCGCCAGCAGCCTCGGACAGAGCTATGGCTACACCTTC. As protein: CASSLGQSYGYTF.

The chain employs TRBV19 and TRBJ2-5; 8 bases match TRBD1. The CDR3 has 15 amino acids. The ends lost 5 bases at V and 5 bases at J; junction bases unmatched: 10. Germline lookup yields CDR1 LNHDA and CDR2 SQIVND (reference sequence). In DNA form, the CDR3 reads TGTGCCAGTAGTCTCGGACAGGGAGGTGGGGAGACCCAGTACTTC. Protein product: CASSLGQGGGETQYF.

This chain joins TRBV27 and TRBJ1-2; 7 nucleotides line up with TRBD1. This CDR3 comprises 14 residues. Germline lookup yields CDR1 MNHEY and CDR2 SMNVEV (reference sequence). With 5 bases clipped from V and 4 bases from J, the junction kept 7 bases outside the gene matches. The DNA for the CDR3 is TGTGCCAGCAGTCCTTGGGACAGAATCTATGGCTACACCTTC. Residues: CASSPWDRIYGYTF.

CDR3 DNA: TGTGCCAGCAGCACCCGGGACAGGGGTTCTGGCTACACCTTC. This gives the protein CASSTRDRGSGYTF. V gene TRBV7-2 combines with J gene TRBJ1-2, with 10 bases aligning to TRBD1. The CDR3 extends over 14 amino acids. Germline V gene sequence: CDR1 SGHTA, CDR2 FQGNSA. Trimming at V came to 5 bases and at J to 7 bases, leaving 7 bases not matched to a gene.

This chain links TRBV7-3 with TRBJ2-2; 11 nucleotides line up with TRBD1. V lost 2 bases and J lost 7; bases outside the gene matches: 6. The CDR3 sequence is 16 residues long. Germline lookup yields CDR1 SGHTA and CDR2 FQGTGA. The CDR3 DNA follows: TGTGCCAGCAGCTTATCCCGGACAGGGGGCAGCGGGGAGCTGTTTTTT. It yields the protein CASSLSRTGGSGELFF.